This T cell receptor (beta chain) was obtained from a study of neoadjuvant anti-PD-1 for oral cavity cancer. Indicated time point: after neoadjuvant nivolumab, at surgical resection. CDR1 is SGHRS, CDR2 YFSETQ, per germline. After removal of 0 bases from V and 6 bases from J, the junction contained 4 bases not matched to a gene. This CDR3 has 14 residues. Measured with immunoSEQ multiplex PCR; TCRdb has only the in-frame clones, and not every one. Of about 13,000 clones in the sample, about 74% were seen once. This sequence was found in a person aged 40 to 85 with oral cavity squamous cell carcinoma. The material was PBMCs, obtained after nivolumab (anti-PD-1) treatment. The J gene is TRBJ2-3, the V gene TRBV5-1; 7 nucleotides align to TRBD2. This CDR3 reads CASSLARLADTQYF. The DNA of the CDR3 is TGCGCCAGCAGCTTGGCCAGACTAGCTGATACGCAGTATTTT.